The clone carrying this T cell receptor beta chain was seen a few times. These data originate in a study of patients and donors after allogeneic stem cell transplantation. TCRdb reanalysed the RT-PCR reads using MiXCR and keeps one entry per CDR3 protein. The sample holds 390,000 or so distinct CDR3 sequences, under 20% seen once. The origin of this receptor is a human donor who was either an allogeneic HSCT recipient or a stem cell or donor lymphocyte infusion donor (not recorded which). It is not recorded whose cells these are; they may come from a transplant donor. Material: blood, either unsorted or a sorted T cell fraction (not recorded which).

CDR3 DNA: TGCGCCAGCAGCCAAGATCTTGCGGGGTTCGAGCACGAGCAGTACTTC. Translation: CASSQDLAGFEHEQYF. The chain uses TRBV4-3 and TRBJ2-7; tentatively, D is TRBD2 (6 bases). V was cut by 0 bases and J by 5 bases, with 17 bases left in between. The CDR3 runs 16 residues. The germline CDR1 and CDR2 sequences are LGHNA and YSLEER.